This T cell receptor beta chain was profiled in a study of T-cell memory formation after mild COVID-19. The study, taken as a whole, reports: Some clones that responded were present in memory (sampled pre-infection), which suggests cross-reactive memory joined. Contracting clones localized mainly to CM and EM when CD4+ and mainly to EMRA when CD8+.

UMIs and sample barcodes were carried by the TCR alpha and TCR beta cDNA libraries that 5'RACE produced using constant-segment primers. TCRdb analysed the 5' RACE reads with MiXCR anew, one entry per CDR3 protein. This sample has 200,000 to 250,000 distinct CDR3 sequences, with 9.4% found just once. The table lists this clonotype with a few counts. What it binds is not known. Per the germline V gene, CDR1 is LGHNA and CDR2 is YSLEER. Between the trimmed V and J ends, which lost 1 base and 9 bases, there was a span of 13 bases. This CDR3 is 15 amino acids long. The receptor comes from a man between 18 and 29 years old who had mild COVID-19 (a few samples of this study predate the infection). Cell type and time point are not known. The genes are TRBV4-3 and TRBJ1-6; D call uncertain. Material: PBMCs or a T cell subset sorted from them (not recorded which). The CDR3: CASSQVLGKGSPLHF. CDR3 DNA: TGCGCCAGCAGCCAAGTATTAGGGAAGGGTTCACCCCTCCACTTT.